The TCR beta chain under discussion was sequenced for a study of CD8 T cells in ankylosing spondylitis (dated by TCRdb to about 2017). With regard to the full study: T cell receptor beta repertoires were profiled in healthy donors and ankylosing spondylitis patients so that disease-linked TCR variants could be found. The full study cohort comprised 25 ankylosing spondylitis patients and around 100 healthy donors. Samples of peripheral blood were taken, and for ankylosing spondylitis patients, synovial fluid was collected as well.

Only a few counts were recorded for this clonotype. Its cognate antigen has yet to be identified. Qualities for individual bases were not recorded, and no much larger clone is one base off. Sequencing took place on an Illumina HiSeq 2500. Quantitative 5'-RACE with molecular barcodes was the method used to prepare the TCR beta libraries. The study's own analysis went as follows. A new computational method based on a probabilistic model of VDJ rearrangement was used to identify disease-linked TCR variants. The public sequencing data were trimmed at Q25 with fastp and processed into clonotypes with MiXCR by TCRdb, which kept only in-frame beta chains. Rows are combined by CDR3 protein, so each entry shows the most common genes and DNA. The V and J calls come from TCRdb's annotation, not from the publication. In all, the sample holds tens of thousands of distinct CDR3 sequences, and about 8.1% of those were seen once. Approximately 30% of the sample comes from the top ten.

Summary of the overall study and its limitations: Blood from ankylosing spondylitis patients appeared to be characterized by a TCR beta motif composed of about eight highly homologous amino acid variants. A CD8+ phenotype was shown by the disease-linked clones, which were found at relatively low frequencies in peripheral blood. Some of the motif variants had been reported before in the synovial fluid and blood of reactive arthritis patients, a finding that suggests common disease-initiation mechanisms. The disease-linked clones were reported to be significantly enriched in matched synovial fluid samples from ankylosing spondylitis patients.

Based on the germline V gene, the CDR1 and CDR2 sequences are SNHLY and FYNNEI. Taken from cysteine to phenylalanine, the CDR3 has 11 residues. Only the CDR3 DNA stays, 33 bases, in frame from base 1. V loses 4 bases, J loses 10 bases, and the germline ends lie 10 bases apart. The receptor was isolated from a male donor with ankylosing spondylitis. Sequencing was performed on blood, either unsorted or a sorted T cell fraction (not recorded which). The chain uses TRBV2 and TRBJ1-1; perhaps TRBD1 is the D gene, with 5 bases matching. The DNA sequence is TGTGCCAGCAGTGGCCCCACAGGAGCTTTCTTT. Protein translation: CASSGPTGAFF.